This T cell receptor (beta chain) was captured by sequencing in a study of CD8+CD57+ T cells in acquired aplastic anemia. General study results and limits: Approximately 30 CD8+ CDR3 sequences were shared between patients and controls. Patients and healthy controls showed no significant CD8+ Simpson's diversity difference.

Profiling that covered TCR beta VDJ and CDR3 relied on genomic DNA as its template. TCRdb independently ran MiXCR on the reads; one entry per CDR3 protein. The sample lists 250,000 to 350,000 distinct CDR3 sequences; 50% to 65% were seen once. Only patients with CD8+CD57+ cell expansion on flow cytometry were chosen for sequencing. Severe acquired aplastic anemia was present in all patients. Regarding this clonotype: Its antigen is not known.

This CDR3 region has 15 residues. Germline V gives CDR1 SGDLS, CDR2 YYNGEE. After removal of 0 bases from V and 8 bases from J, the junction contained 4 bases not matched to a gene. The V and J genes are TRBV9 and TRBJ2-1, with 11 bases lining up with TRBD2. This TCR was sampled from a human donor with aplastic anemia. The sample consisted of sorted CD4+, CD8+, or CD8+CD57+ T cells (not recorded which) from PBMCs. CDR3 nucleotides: TGTGCCAGCAGCGTAGGACTAGCGGGGCAAGATGAGCAGTTCTTC. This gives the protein CASSVGLAGQDEQFF.